These 15 T cell receptor beta chains were sequenced from one sample in a study of early T cells in non-severe SARS-CoV-2 infection. TCRdb passed the 5' RACE reads through MiXCR, listing each CDR3 protein once. The sample records fewer than 100,000 distinct CDR3 sequences, around 13% being singletons. The sample was whole blood. These receptors were collected from an adult who was a healthcare worker with PCR-confirmed SARS-CoV-2 infection or an uninfected control (not recorded which).

This clonotype showed up many times. The V gene is TRBV4-2, the J gene TRBJ1-2; 8 bases map to TRBD1. Germline trimming cut 0 bases from V and 4 bases from J; bases unmatched to any gene: 10. The CDR3 extends over 17 amino acids. Germline V gene sequence: CDR1 LGHNA, CDR2 YNFKEQ. The CDR3 here is CASSQEGRGLASYGYTF. The CDR3 nucleotides read TGTGCCAGCAGCCAAGAGGGCAGGGGGCTCGCAAGCTATGGCTACACCTTC.

This chain connects TRBV29-1 to TRBJ2-7; 8 bases line up with TRBD1. In germline, CDR1 is SQVTM, CDR2 ANQGSEA. Germline trimming cut 4 bases from V and 6 bases from J; bases unmatched to any gene: 5. This CDR3 comprises 12 residues. CDR3 in amino acids: CSVGEQGVEQYF. Written as DNA, the CDR3 is TGCAGCGTTGGGGAACAGGGGGTCGAGCAGTACTTC.

The chain employs TRBV4-1 and TRBJ1-5; D may be TRBD1 (6 bases). V lost 1 base and J lost 7, with 14 bases in between. The CDR3 has 15 residues. In germline, CDR1 is MGHRA, CDR2 YSYEKL. The CDR3 sequence is CASSQGDMRSQPQHF. CDR3 sequence (DNA): TGCGCCAGCAGCCAAGGGGACATGCGAAGCCAGCCCCAGCATTTT.

This clonotype was found many times. V and J are TRBV12-3 or TRBV12-4 and TRBJ2-1; D tentatively fits TRBD1 or TRBD2 (5 bases each). This CDR3 spans 16 amino acids. V was trimmed by 5 bases and J by 8 bases, leaving 22 bases between them. The CDR3 sequence is CASSPGRGLLWYEQFF. CDR3 DNA: TGTGCCAGCAGTCCTGGCCGGGGCCTCTTATGGTATGAGCAGTTCTTC.

Concerning this clonotype: A read error may explain this, as a much larger clone is one base away. The V gene is TRBV29-1, the J gene TRBJ2-7; TRBD2 might be the D (7 bases). The V end lost 0 bases, the J end lost 6 bases, and 18 bases lay between the germline ends. The CDR3 is made up of 15 amino acids. The germline CDR1 and CDR2 sequences are SQVTM and ANQGSEA. For the CDR3, the DNA is TGCAGCGTTGAAGAGGGGGGGGCACGTCAATCCGAGCAGTACTTC. Encoded protein: CSVEEGGARQSEQYF.

This clonotype was detected many times. V and J are TRBV6-5 and TRBJ2-7, with 8 bases fitting TRBD1. The germline CDR1 and CDR2 sequences are MNHEY and SVGAGI. V lost 5 bases, J lost 1 base, and 7 bases stayed unmatched. The CDR3 has 15 amino acids. The CDR3 bases are TGTGCCAGCAGTCACAGGGGGGAGCGGTCCTACGAGCAGTACTTC. It yields the protein CASSHRGERSYEQYF.

A few counts support this clonotype. This rearrangement joins TRBV7-9 to TRBJ1-3; no definite D call. Germline V gene sequence: CDR1 SEHNR, CDR2 FQNEAQ (reference sequence). The CDR3 has 16 amino acids. Trimming removed 6 bases at V and 0 bases at J, with 15 bases between. CDR3 loop: CASSRSRALSGNTIYF. Written as DNA, the CDR3 is TGTGCCAGCAGTCGAAGCCGGGCGCTCTCTGGAAACACCATATATTTT.

In its sample, this clonotype was seen many times. The chain combines TRBV6-6 with TRBJ1-1; 8 bases are shared with TRBD1. Per the germline V gene, CDR1 is MNHNY and CDR2 is SVGAGI (reference sequence). The CDR3 spans 14 residues. V gave up 5 bases and J gave up 4 bases; unmatched junction bases: 6. In nucleotides, the CDR3 is TGTGCCAGCAGTCATGGACAGGGCAGCACTGAAGCTTTCTTT. This translates into CASSHGQGSTEAFF.

This clonotype occurred a few times. V is TRBV28 and J is TRBJ1-1, with a possible D match to TRBD1 (5 bases). The germline V and J ends were trimmed by 7 bases and 1 base, with 25 bases remaining between them. Germline V CDR1 and CDR2: MDHEN, SYDVKM. The CDR3 length is 18 residues. In DNA form, the CDR3 reads TGTGCCAGCACTCTCGCCACCGGGACCCTCCTTAAGAACACTGAAGCTTTCTTT. As protein: CASTLATGTLLKNTEAFF.

About this clonotype: The conserved closing phenylalanine or tryptophan is absent in this CDR3, likely reflecting a read error. The chain employs TRBV2 and TRBJ2-1, with 11 bases matching TRBD2. The germline CDR1 and CDR2 sequences are SNHLY and FYNNEI. V shed 3 bases and J 4 bases; nucleotides not matched to a gene: 2. The CDR3 sequence is 15 residues long. The CDR3 is CASSERTSGYNEQFS. The DNA for the CDR3 is TGTGCCAGCAGTGAGAGGACTAGCGGGTACAATGAGCAGTTCTCC.

This clonotype has ten or more counts. The chain has TRBV7-9 and TRBJ1-1; 9 bases line up with TRBD1. This CDR3 is 14 amino acids long. Germline CDR1 is SEHNR and CDR2 is FQNEAQ (reference sequence). The V and J ends lost 1 base and 4 bases, in that order; junction bases with no gene match: 1. The CDR3 DNA reads as TGTGCCAGCAGCTTAGGGGGACAGGGCACTGAAGCTTTCTTT. Translated, it gives CASSLGGQGTEAFF. Based on the CDR3 plus reference TRBV7-9 and TRBJ1-1, the full variable domain is DTGVSQNPRHKITKRGQNVTFRCDPISEHNRLYWYRQTLGQGPEFLTYFQNEAQLEKSRLLSDRFSAERPKGSFSTLEIQRTEQGDSAMYLCASSLGGQGTEAFFGQGTRLTVV.

The genes are TRBV4-2 and TRBJ1-6, with D tentatively TRBD1 (6 bases). Trimming left V 4 bases short and J 8 bases short, with 18 bases between. Germline CDR1 reads LGHNA; CDR2 reads YNFKEQ. This CDR3 contains 16 residues. CDR3 residues: CASSRQQGPGDSPLHF. The CDR3 bases are TGTGCCAGCAGCCGCCAGCAGGGGCCTGGGGATTCACCCCTCCACTTT.

This clonotype appeared many times. The gene calls are TRBV28 and TRBJ2-5; 11 bases map to TRBD2. The CDR3 extends over 15 amino acids. V trimming: 6 bases; J trimming: 7 bases; junction bases outside the gene matches: 10. Germline loops: CDR1 MDHEN, CDR2 SYDVKM. CDR3 protein: CASSFIAGGRPTQYF. The CDR3 DNA reads as TGTGCCAGCAGCTTCATAGCGGGGGGGCGTCCGACCCAGTACTTC.

Details on this clonotype: At one of its ends the junction is not consistent with the germline gene, which may arise from a read error. This chain links TRBV7-2 with TRBJ2-5, with TRBD2 matching 7 bases. The CDR3 sequence is 16 residues long. Germline assignment: CDR1 SGHTA and CDR2 FQGNSA. CDR3 protein: CANSLAAGTHQGTQYF. The CDR3 nucleotides read TGTGCCAACAGCTTAGCAGCGGGGACCCACCAAGGGACCCAGTACTTC.

The chain links TRBV4-1 to TRBJ2-2, with D unresolved. V lost 1 base and J lost 7, with 7 bases in between. CDR3 length: 13 residues. Per the germline V gene, CDR1 is MGHRA and CDR2 is YSYEKL. The CDR3 loop is CASSQVENGELFF. CDR3 in DNA: TGCGCCAGCAGCCAAGTAGAGAACGGGGAGCTGTTTTTT.